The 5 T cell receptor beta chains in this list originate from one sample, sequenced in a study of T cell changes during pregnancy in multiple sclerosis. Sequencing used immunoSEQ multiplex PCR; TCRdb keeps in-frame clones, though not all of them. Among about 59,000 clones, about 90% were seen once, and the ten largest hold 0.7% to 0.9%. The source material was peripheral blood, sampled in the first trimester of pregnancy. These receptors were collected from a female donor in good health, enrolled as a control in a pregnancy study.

CDR3 in amino acids: CASSFGTSGGRNEQFF. For the CDR3, the DNA is TGTGCCAGCAGCTTTGGGACTAGCGGGGGGAGGAATGAGCAGTTCTTC. This chain links TRBV7-3 with TRBJ2-1; 15 bases are shared with TRBD2. Germline V gene data show CDR1 as SGHTA and CDR2 as FQGTGA. Trimming cost V 3 bases and J 7 bases; bases outside gene matches: 4. This CDR3 has 16 residues.

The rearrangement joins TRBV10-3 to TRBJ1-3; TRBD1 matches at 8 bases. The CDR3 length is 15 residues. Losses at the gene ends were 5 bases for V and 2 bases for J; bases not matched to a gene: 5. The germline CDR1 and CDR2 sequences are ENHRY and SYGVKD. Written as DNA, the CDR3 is TGTGCCATCAGTAGGGGACAGGACACTGGAAACACCATATATTTT. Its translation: CAISRGQDTGNTIYF.

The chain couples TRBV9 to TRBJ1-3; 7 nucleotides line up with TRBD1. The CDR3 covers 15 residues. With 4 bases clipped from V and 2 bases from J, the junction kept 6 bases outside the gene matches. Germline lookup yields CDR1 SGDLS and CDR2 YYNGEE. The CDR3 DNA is TGTGCCAGCAGCCCCGGGACAGCTCCTGGAAACACCATATATTTT. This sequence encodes CASSPGTAPGNTIYF.

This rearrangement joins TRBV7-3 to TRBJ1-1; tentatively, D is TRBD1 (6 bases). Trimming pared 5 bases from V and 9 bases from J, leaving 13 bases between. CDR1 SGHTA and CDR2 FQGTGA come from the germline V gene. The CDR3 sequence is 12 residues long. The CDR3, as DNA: TGTGCCAGCAGCGCCTCGGGGGGGCAAGCTTTCTTT. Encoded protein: CASSASGGQAFF.

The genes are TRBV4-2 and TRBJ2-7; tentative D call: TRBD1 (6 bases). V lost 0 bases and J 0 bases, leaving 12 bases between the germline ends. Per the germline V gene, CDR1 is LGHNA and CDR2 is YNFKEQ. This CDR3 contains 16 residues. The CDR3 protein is CASSQDPDRNSYEQYF. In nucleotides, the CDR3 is TGTGCCAGCAGCCAAGATCCGGACAGAAACTCCTACGAGCAGTACTTC.